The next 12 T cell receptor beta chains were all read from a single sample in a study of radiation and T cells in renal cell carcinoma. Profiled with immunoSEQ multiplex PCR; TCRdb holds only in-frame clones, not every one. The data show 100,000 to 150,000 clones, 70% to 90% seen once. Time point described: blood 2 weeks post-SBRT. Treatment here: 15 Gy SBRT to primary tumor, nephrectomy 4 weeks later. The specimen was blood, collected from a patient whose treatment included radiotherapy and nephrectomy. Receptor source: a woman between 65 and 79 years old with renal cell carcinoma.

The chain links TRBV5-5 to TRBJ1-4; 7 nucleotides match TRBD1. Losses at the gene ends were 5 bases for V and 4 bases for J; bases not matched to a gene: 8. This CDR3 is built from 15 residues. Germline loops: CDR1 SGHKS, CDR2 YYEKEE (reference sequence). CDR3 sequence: CASRPPGQINEKLFF. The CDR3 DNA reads TGTGCCAGCAGGCCTCCGGGACAGATTAATGAAAAACTGTTTTTT.

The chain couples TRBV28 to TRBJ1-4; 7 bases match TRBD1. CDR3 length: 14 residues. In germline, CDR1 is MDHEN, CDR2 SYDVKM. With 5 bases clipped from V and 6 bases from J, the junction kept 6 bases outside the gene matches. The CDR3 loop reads CASSTGTVDEKLFF. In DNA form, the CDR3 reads TGTGCCAGCAGTACGGGGACAGTGGATGAAAAACTGTTTTTT.

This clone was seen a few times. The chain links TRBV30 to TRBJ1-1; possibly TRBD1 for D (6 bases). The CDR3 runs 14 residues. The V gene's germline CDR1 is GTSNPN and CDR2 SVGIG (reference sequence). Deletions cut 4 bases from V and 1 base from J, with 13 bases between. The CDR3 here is CAWNPGHKNTEAFF. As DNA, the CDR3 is TGTGCCTGGAATCCGGGACACAAGAACACTGAAGCTTTCTTT.

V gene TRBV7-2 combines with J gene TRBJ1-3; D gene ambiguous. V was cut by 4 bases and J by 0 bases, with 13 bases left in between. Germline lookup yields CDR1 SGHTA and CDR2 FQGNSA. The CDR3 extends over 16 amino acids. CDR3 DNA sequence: TGTGCCAGCAGCTCCCCCCCGGCGCCCTCTGGAAACACCATATATTTT. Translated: CASSSPPAPSGNTIYF. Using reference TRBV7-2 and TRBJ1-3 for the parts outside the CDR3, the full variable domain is GAGVSQSPSNKVTEKGKDVELRCDPISGHTALYWYRQSLGQGLEFLIYFQGNSAPDKSGLPSDRFSAERTGGSVSTLTIQRTQQEDSAVYLCASSSPPAPSGNTIYFGEGSWLTVV.

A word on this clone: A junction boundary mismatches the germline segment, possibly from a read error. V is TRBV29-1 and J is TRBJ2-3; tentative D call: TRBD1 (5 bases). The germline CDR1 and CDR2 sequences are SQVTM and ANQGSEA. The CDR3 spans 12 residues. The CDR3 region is CSVGKSTGTQYF. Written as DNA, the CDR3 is TGCAGCGTGGGGAAATCCACAGGTACGCAGTATTTT.

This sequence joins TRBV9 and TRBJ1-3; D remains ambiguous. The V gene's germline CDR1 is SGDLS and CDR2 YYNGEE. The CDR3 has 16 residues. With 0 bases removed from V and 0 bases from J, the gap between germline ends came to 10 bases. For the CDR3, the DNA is TGTGCCAGCAGCGTAGCTGGCCCAGCCTCTGGAAACACCATATATTTT. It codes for CASSVAGPASGNTIYF.

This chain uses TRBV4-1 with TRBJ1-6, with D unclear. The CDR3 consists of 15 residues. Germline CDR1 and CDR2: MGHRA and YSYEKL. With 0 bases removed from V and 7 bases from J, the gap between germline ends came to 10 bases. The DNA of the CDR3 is TGCGCCAGCAGCCAAGAGTCTGGGGTAAATTCACCCCTCCACTTT. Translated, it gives CASSQESGVNSPLHF.

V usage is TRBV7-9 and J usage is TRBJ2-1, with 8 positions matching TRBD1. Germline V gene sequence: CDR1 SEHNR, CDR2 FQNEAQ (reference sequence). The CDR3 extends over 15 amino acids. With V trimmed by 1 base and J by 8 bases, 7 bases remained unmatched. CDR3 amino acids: CASSLGDRGGDEQFF. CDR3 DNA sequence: TGTGCCAGCAGCTTAGGAGACAGGGGTGGAGATGAGCAGTTCTTC.

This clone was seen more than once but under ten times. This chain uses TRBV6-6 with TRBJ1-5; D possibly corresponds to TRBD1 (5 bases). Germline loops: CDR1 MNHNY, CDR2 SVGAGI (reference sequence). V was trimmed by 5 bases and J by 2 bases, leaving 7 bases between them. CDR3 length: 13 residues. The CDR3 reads CASSETGNQPQHF. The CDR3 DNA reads TGTGCCAGCAGTGAGACAGGCAATCAGCCCCAGCATTTT.

CDR3: CASSMGGNTIYF. CDR3 DNA sequence: TGTGCCAGTAGTATGGGAGGAAACACCATATATTTT. The chain carries TRBV19 and TRBJ1-3; D gene uncertain. This CDR3 contains 12 residues. Germline V CDR1 and CDR2: LNHDA, SQIVND (reference sequence). The germline V and J ends were trimmed by 3 bases and 4 bases, with 4 bases remaining between them.

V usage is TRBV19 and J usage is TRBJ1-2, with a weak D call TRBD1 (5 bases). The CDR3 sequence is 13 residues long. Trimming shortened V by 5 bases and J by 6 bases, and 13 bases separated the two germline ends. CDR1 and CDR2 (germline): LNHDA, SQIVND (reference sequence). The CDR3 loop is CASSLDTINGYTF. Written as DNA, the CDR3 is TGTGCCAGTAGTCTGGACACGATCAATGGCTACACCTTC.

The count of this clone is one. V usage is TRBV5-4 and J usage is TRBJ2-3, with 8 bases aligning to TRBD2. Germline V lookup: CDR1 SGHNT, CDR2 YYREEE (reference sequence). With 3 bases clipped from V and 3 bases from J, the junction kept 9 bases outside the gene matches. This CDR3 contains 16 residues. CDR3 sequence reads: CASSSPLAGLTDTQYF. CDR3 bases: TGTGCCAGCAGCTCACCCTTAGCGGGGTTAACAGATACGCAGTATTTT.